The 29 T cell receptor beta chains given below trace back to one sample, sequenced in a study of blood T cell repertoires in COVID-19. The protocol was immunoSEQ multiplex PCR, while the TCRdb copy is restricted to in-frame clones and leaves out a portion. Of some 130,000 clones listed, more than 75% are singletons. Sample: peripheral blood. The source is a woman aged 70 to 79 with COVID-19, enrolled during active disease.

The V call is TRBV6-6, the J call TRBJ2-5, with TRBD2 matching 7 bases. V trimming: 0 bases; J trimming: 2 bases; junction bases outside the gene matches: 0. The CDR3 length is 14 residues. CDR1 MNHNY and CDR2 SVGAGI come from the germline V gene (reference sequence). As DNA, the CDR3 is TGTGCCAGCAGTTACTCGGGGGGGCAAGAGACCCAGTACTTC. It specifies CASSYSGGQETQYF.

The V gene is TRBV27, the J gene TRBJ1-4; D ambiguous. V was trimmed by 6 bases and J by 7 bases, leaving 24 bases between them. CDR1 is MNHEY and CDR2 is SMNVEV in the germline V gene (reference sequence). This CDR3 has 17 amino acids. The CDR3 here is CASSFRPDPGRVEKLFF. The CDR3 nucleotides read TGTGCCAGCAGCTTCCGACCGGACCCGGGAAGGGTTGAAAAACTGTTTTTT.

The CDR3 sequence is CASSQNPAGTGSNTEAFF. In DNA form, the CDR3 reads TGTGCCAGCAGCCAAAACCCTGCCGGGACAGGGTCGAACACTGAAGCTTTCTTT. V usage is TRBV3-1 (or the pseudogene TRBV3-2) and J usage is TRBJ1-1; 9 nucleotides agree with TRBD1. Germline V gives CDR1 LGHDT, CDR2 YNNKEL (reference sequence). The V gene end was trimmed by 2 bases and the J gene end by 1 base; junction bases not matched to a gene: 11. The CDR3 extends over 18 amino acids.

The chain combines TRBV18 with TRBJ1-5, with D maybe TRBD1 (5 bases). The CDR3 totals 16 residues. The germline V gene has CDR1 KGHSH and CDR2 LQKENI. Trimming cost V 3 bases and J 0 bases, with 12 bases left between them. The CDR3 DNA is TGTGCCAGCTCACCTAGCAGGGAAAATAGCAATCAGCCCCAGCATTTT. Its translation: CASSPSRENSNQPQHF. Filled out from reference TRBV18 and TRBJ1-5, the complete variable domain reads NAGVMQNPRHLVRRRGQEARLRCSPMKGHSHVYWYRQLPEEGLKFMVYLQKENIIDESGMPKERFSAEFPKEGPSILRIQQVVRGDSAAYFCASSPSRENSNQPQHFGDGTRLSIL.

The rearrangement joins TRBV28 to TRBJ1-6; a weak D match, TRBD1 (5 bases). The length of the CDR3 is 16 residues. Looked up from germline, CDR1 is MDHEN and CDR2 is SYDVKM. Trimming cost V 6 bases and J 0 bases, with 12 bases left between them. CDR3: CASRPGKGSYNSPLHF. CDR3 nucleotides: TGTGCCAGCAGACCAGGGAAAGGCTCCTATAATTCACCCCTCCACTTT.

The rearrangement links TRBV3-1 (or the pseudogene TRBV3-2) to TRBJ1-6; 8 nucleotides match TRBD1. Germline lookup yields CDR1 LGHDT and CDR2 YNNKEL (reference sequence). V gave up 0 bases and J gave up 9 bases; unmatched junction bases: 4. The CDR3 runs 15 residues. CDR3 in DNA: TGTGCCAGCAGCCAAGAATGGACAGGGACTTCACCCCTCCACTTT. It encodes CASSQEWTGTSPLHF.

The chain recombines TRBV12-3 or TRBV12-4 with TRBJ1-4; no definite D call. Trimming removed 3 bases from V and 7 bases from J, with 9 bases in between. The CDR3 length is 13 residues. CDR3 region: CASSLSRSEKLFF. The DNA for the CDR3 is TGTGCCAGCAGTTTGTCCCGCAGTGAAAAACTGTTTTTT.

This clone was counted ten times or more. The rearrangement joins TRBV28 to TRBJ2-7, with D hard to call. This CDR3 has 13 residues. V lost 5 bases and J 6 bases, leaving 14 bases between the germline ends. Looked up from germline, CDR1 is MDHEN and CDR2 is SYDVKM. The CDR3 DNA reads as TGTGCCAGCAGTGCTCGGTGGTCTGGCGAGCAGTACTTC. This codes for CASSARWSGEQYF. Looking up the rest from reference TRBV28 and TRBJ2-7 gives the full variable domain: DVKVTQSSRYLVKRTGEKVFLECVQDMDHENMFWYRQDPGLGLRLIYFSYDVKMKEKGDIPEGYSVSREKKERFSLILESASTNQTSMYLCASSARWSGEQYFGPGTRLTVT.

To note about this clone: The same CDR3 is also encoded by other DNA sequences in this sample. The chain joins TRBV2 to TRBJ1-3; D unclear. Trimming pared 6 bases from V and 4 bases from J, leaving 7 bases between. Germline CDR1 is SNHLY and CDR2 is FYNNEI. The CDR3 contains 12 residues. The CDR3 spells CASRGGGNTIYF. In DNA form, the CDR3 reads TGTGCCAGCAGGGGAGGGGGAAACACCATATATTTT. The variable domain in full, with the rest retrieved from reference TRBV2 and TRBJ1-3, is EPEVTQTPSHQVTQMGQEVILRCVPISNHLYFYWYRQILGQKVEFLVSFYNNEISEKSEIFDDQFSVERPDGSNFTLKIRSTKLEDSAMYFCASRGGGNTIYFGEGSWLTVV.

This clone was seen a handful of times. The V call is TRBV12-3 or TRBV12-4, the J call TRBJ1-1; maybe TRBD1 (5 bases). V dropped 6 bases and J dropped 7 bases, with 15 bases sitting between them. The CDR3 has 13 residues. CDR3 in amino acids: CASSQRGDSEAFF. As DNA, the CDR3 is TGTGCCAGCAGCCAACGGGGGGATAGTGAAGCTTTCTTT.

The table lists this clone with a count of one. J is TRBJ1-4 and V is TRBV18, with TRBD1 identical over 7 bases. V lost 4 bases, J lost 2 bases, and 7 bases stayed unmatched. The CDR3 runs 16 residues. Germline V gene sequence: CDR1 KGHSH, CDR2 LQKENI. CDR3 sequence: CASSLRQGSTNEKLFF. As DNA, the CDR3 is TGTGCCAGCTCACTCCGACAGGGAAGCACTAATGAAAAACTGTTTTTT.

The J gene is TRBJ2-5, the V gene TRBV5-1, with D maybe TRBD2 (5 bases). The CDR3 length is 15 residues. CDR1 is SGHRS and CDR2 is YFSETQ in the germline V gene. V was cut by 0 bases and J by 5 bases, with 14 bases left in between. The CDR3, as DNA: TGCGCCAGCAGCTTGGACCCTACTCCGGGGGAGACCCAGTACTTC. Protein product: CASSLDPTPGETQYF.

The gene calls are TRBV27 and TRBJ1-5, with D perhaps TRBD1 (6 bases). The CDR3 extends over 15 amino acids. Looked up from germline, CDR1 is MNHEY and CDR2 is SMNVEV (reference sequence). V lost 1 base and J lost 7, with 14 bases in between. This CDR3 is CASSLLGAQWQPQHF. As DNA, the CDR3 is TGTGCCAGCAGTTTATTGGGGGCGCAGTGGCAGCCCCAGCATTTT.

This chain links TRBV12-3 or TRBV12-4 with TRBJ2-7, with D perhaps TRBD1 (5 bases). The CDR3 covers 12 residues. Deletions cut 8 bases from V and 2 bases from J, with 10 bases between. The CDR3 DNA sequence: TGTGCCAGCTCTGAGGACACCTACGAGCAGTACTTC. It encodes CASSEDTYEQYF.

The rearrangement joins TRBV7-2 to TRBJ2-3; the D gene is possibly TRBD2 (5 bases). The V and J ends lost 3 bases and 11 bases respectively, with 9 bases between them. CDR1 is SGHTA, CDR2 FQGNSA, per germline. There are 11 residues in the CDR3. The CDR3 sequence is CASSFRGRQYF. The CDR3 bases are TGTGCCAGCAGCTTTCGAGGGAGGCAGTATTTT.

In its sample, this clone was seen once. One end of the junction fails to match germline, which may point to a read error. V gene TRBV5-1 combines with J gene TRBJ2-5; D is unclear. The CDR3 contains 14 residues. The germline gives CDR1 SGHRS, CDR2 YFSETQ. The CDR3, as DNA: TGCGCCAGCAGTTTGGTGTACAGTAGGGAGACCCAGTACTTC. Translation gives CASSLVYSRETQYF.

The chain joins TRBV5-1 to TRBJ2-1; 13 nucleotides match TRBD2. The V gene's germline CDR1 is SGHRS and CDR2 YFSETQ. The length of the CDR3 is 18 residues. V lost 1 base, J lost 3 bases, and 7 bases stayed unmatched. CDR3 residues: CASSLLLAGGPIYNEQFF. In DNA, the CDR3 is TGCGCCAGCAGCTTGTTACTAGCGGGGGGGCCGATCTACAATGAGCAGTTCTTC.

The V call is TRBV5-1, the J call TRBJ2-3; D may be TRBD1 (6 bases). CDR1 is SGHRS, CDR2 YFSETQ, per germline. CDR3 length: 19 residues. Trimming removed 1 base at V and 5 bases at J, with 26 bases between. In nucleotides, the CDR3 is TGCGCCAGCAGCTTGCCCCTCGACTTATCGGACAGTGGGTTAGATACGCAGTATTTT. Translated: CASSLPLDLSDSGLDTQYF.

V gene TRBV18 combines with J gene TRBJ1-1; D is possibly TRBD1 (5 bases). V was clipped by 2 bases and J by 5 bases, with 15 bases between them. Per germline, CDR1 KGHSH and CDR2 LQKENI. The CDR3 extends over 15 amino acids. For the CDR3, the DNA is TGTGCCAGCTCACCAGATTTAGGTGGGGGGACTGAAGCTTTCTTT. It is translated as CASSPDLGGGTEAFF.

The CDR3 region has the DNA TGTGCCAGCAGTGAAGTGGCCCGTCCACCCACCGGGGAGCTGTTTTTT. It is translated as CASSEVARPPTGELFF. The chain combines TRBV2 with TRBJ2-2; D not certain. The CDR3 covers 16 residues. Germline CDR1 SNHLY, CDR2 FYNNEI. The V end was cut by 1 base, the J end by 4 bases, with 13 bases between.

This rearrangement joins TRBV5-1 to TRBJ2-2; TRBD2 matches at 10 bases. CDR3 length equals 16 residues. Per germline, CDR1 SGHRS and CDR2 YFSETQ. J lost 4 bases, V lost 2 bases, and 5 bases had no gene match. DNA of the CDR3: TGCGCCAGCAGCTTAACGGGACTAGCGTTCACCGGGGAGCTGTTTTTT. It yields the protein CASSLTGLAFTGELFF.

V and J are TRBV7-9 and TRBJ2-2; the match to TRBD1 covers 8 bases. Germline V gene data show CDR1 as SEHNR and CDR2 as FQNEAQ (reference sequence). CDR3 size: 17 residues. The V gene end was trimmed by 6 bases and the J gene end by 5 bases; junction bases not matched to a gene: 14. This CDR3 is CASSRYQPGQATGELFF. The CDR3 DNA reads TGTGCCAGCAGTCGTTACCAGCCGGGACAGGCAACCGGGGAGCTGTTTTTT.

Only a few counts were recorded for this clone. The chain combines TRBV7-2 with TRBJ2-1, with 14 bases that match TRBD2. CDR1 and CDR2 from the germline V gene are SGHTA and FQGNSA. Trimming removed 5 bases from V and 10 bases from J; junction bases left unmatched: 10. CDR3 length equals 16 residues. The DNA for the CDR3 is TGTGCCAGCAGCCTCGGGACTAGCGGGGGTAGAATCGAGCAGTTCTTC. Translated: CASSLGTSGGRIEQFF.

This clone was counted many times. The chain carries TRBV4-1 and TRBJ2-1; 9 bases are shared with TRBD2. Looked up from germline, CDR1 is MGHRA and CDR2 is YSYEKL. The CDR3 covers 15 residues. The V segment lost 11 bases and the J segment 3 bases; nucleotides outside the gene matches: 11. CDR3 nucleotides: TGCGCCGGCTCCCGGCGGGGGGGACTCTACAATGAGCAGTTCTTC. Protein: CAGSRRGGLYNEQFF.

The chain links TRBV11-2 to TRBJ1-2; D gene uncertain. Between the trimmed V and J ends, which lost 5 bases and 4 bases, there was a span of 17 bases. The CDR3 spans 15 residues. The germline V gene has CDR1 SGHAT and CDR2 FQNNGV. CDR3 amino acids: CASSPGIGEAYGYTF. In DNA, the CDR3 is TGTGCCAGCAGCCCGGGGATCGGGGAGGCCTATGGCTACACCTTC.

The J gene is TRBJ1-3, the V gene TRBV19, with TRBD1 matching over 10 bases. V gave up 3 bases and J gave up 2 bases; unmatched junction bases: 1. CDR3 length: 15 amino acids. Germline V gene lookup returns CDR1 LNHDA and CDR2 SQIVND (reference sequence). CDR3 coding DNA: TGTGCCAGTAGTATCGACAGGGGGCCTGGAAACACCATATATTTT. Translation: CASSIDRGPGNTIYF.

The rearrangement links TRBV7-3 to TRBJ2-2; D perhaps matches TRBD1 (7 bases). CDR3 length: 16 residues. V gave up 1 base and J gave up 6 bases, with 15 bases separating them. Germline CDR1 is SGHTA and CDR2 is FQGTGA. The CDR3, as DNA: TGTGCCAGCAGCTTAAGGGGGCAGGGGGGCCCCGGGGAGCTGTTTTTT. This gives the protein CASSLRGQGGPGELFF.

The chain recombines TRBV2 with TRBJ1-6, with a possible D match to TRBD1 (6 bases). The length of the CDR3 is 14 residues. Germline-derived CDR1 and CDR2 are SNHLY and FYNNEI. Trimming removed 5 bases at V and 10 bases at J, with 15 bases between. The CDR3 sequence: CASSQTGSDSPLHF. CDR3 sequence (DNA): TGTGCCAGCAGTCAAACAGGGTCGGACTCACCCCTCCACTTT.

The chain combines TRBV5-8 with TRBJ1-5; TRBD1 matches 9 bases. The CDR3 spans 15 residues. V trimming: 4 bases; J trimming: 6 bases; junction bases outside the gene matches: 8. The germline V gene has CDR1 SGHTS and CDR2 YDEGEE. Here the CDR3 reads CASSLRTGVSQPQHF. CDR3 coding DNA: TGTGCCAGCAGCCTCCGGACAGGGGTTAGTCAGCCCCAGCATTTT.